This TCR beta chain was documented in a study of T cell repertoires in cytomegalovirus infection (dated by TCRdb to the late 2010s). About the study as a whole: Recently identified HLA-C-restricted CMV epitopes, whose presentation resists viral immunomodulation, were targeted by peptide stimulations together with well-studied HLA-B-restricted epitopes. Donor HLA type was relevant to the analysis, because carriage of CMV infection together with the matching HLA type was indicated by public TCR beta signatures. Study-level results and caveats: In both this cohort and an independent cohort of several hundred donors, the cumulative frequency of public TCR beta family members distinguished carriers of CMV infection plus the relevant HLA type. In the ex vivo response, HLA-C-restricted CMV-specific TCR beta clonotypes were dominant, and in two of eight donors the single most frequent clonotype came from this HLA-C-restricted group.

The treatment or condition label, read with the paper, signifies: in vitro stimulation with specific CMV peptide epitopes to enrich CMV-specific T cells. From cysteine to phenylalanine, the CDR3 is 14 amino acids long. Of the read, only the CDR3 DNA is kept; its 42 bases are in frame from base 1. Per the germline V gene, MNHEY is the CDR1 and SVGAGI is the CDR2. Trimming takes 2 bases off V and 5 bases off J; junction bases not matched to a gene: 6. TCRdb names Illumina HiSeq 1500 as the instrument used. TCRdb reanalyzed the raw reads on its own, using fastp at Q25 for trimming and MiXCR for clone calling, and kept in-frame beta chains. Rows with a matching CDR3 protein are joined into one entry that keeps the most common DNA and genes. This sample gives some 900,000 distinct CDR3 sequences in total; over 25% of them show up just once. About an eighth of the sample comes from the top ten. Comments on this clonotype: Its target antigen remains unknown. No much larger clone exists at a distance of one base, and base qualities are not known.

This clonotype originated in a human donor in good health (CMV status not recorded). Some clones in this sample may be carry-over from other donors' samples. The sequenced sample was cultured CD8+ T cells from PBMCs, obtained from culture after CMV antigen stimulation. The rearrangement combines TRBV6-5 with TRBJ2-7; 7 junctional bases match TRBD2. Read as DNA, the sequence is TGTGCCAGCAGTTACCGGGAGGTAGACCACGAGCAGTACTTC. The encoded protein is CASSYREVDHEQYF.